Listed here is a single T cell receptor beta chain. Its antigen is currently unknown. Unique molecular identifiers were incorporated when the TCRbeta library was constructed. TCRdb ran MiXCR on the PCR reads and lists one entry per CDR3 protein. Among about 980,000 distinct CDR3 sequences listed, roughly 31% were seen once. This record comes from a study of T-cell reconstitution after alpha-beta-depleted transplantation in children. Overall study findings and caveats: For some patients, TCRbeta diversity was high at day 60 because of recipient T cells and thymic progenitors that survived.

Germline values: CDR1 LGHNA, CDR2 YSLEER. The CDR3 consists of 17 residues. V gave up 4 bases and J gave up 6 bases; unmatched junction bases: 14. The TCR originated in a boy under two years old who had a stem cell transplant for SCID, so the T cells may come from the graft donor. The V call is TRBV4-3, the J call TRBJ2-1, with 8 bases aligning to TRBD2. The sequences come from PBMCs, mostly from graft donor cells, collected 360 days after TCRalphabeta/CD19-depleted stem cell transplant. The CDR3 DNA reads as TGCGCCAGCAGCCCTACTGAGGGGCTAGCGGGCTCCAATGAGCAGTTCTTC. It specifies CASSPTEGLAGSNEQFF.